Following are 21 T cell receptor beta chains from one sample sequenced in a study of beta chain features in type 1 diabetes. Study-level results: A moderate, significant TCRB CDR3 shortening appeared in type 1 diabetes across four CD4+ subsets.

Antigen specificity for these receptors is unknown. The entirety of the isolated RNA underwent reverse transcription, so expressed TCRB transcripts were sequenced. Method: immunoSEQ multiplex PCR; TCRdb's copy keeps in-frame clones and lacks some. This sample carries about 260,000 clones, approximately 25% of them seen once, and the ten largest clones take around 0.012%. The sequenced sample consisted of naive CD4+ T cells from blood. Receptors originate from a woman aged 25 to 39 with type 1 diabetes.

The genes are TRBV7-2 and TRBJ2-3; 7 bases match TRBD2. The CDR3 spans 13 residues. The germline V gene encodes CDR1 SGHTA and CDR2 FQGNSA. V shed 10 bases, J shed 2 bases, and the junction held 6 bases outside the gene matches. CDR3 sequence (DNA): TGTGCCACCCTAGCGGAGCTCACAGATACGCAGTATTTT. It codes for CATLAELTDTQYF.

This clone was seen only a few times. The V and J genes are TRBV28 and TRBJ2-1, with D maybe TRBD2 (5 bases). CDR1 and CDR2 (germline): MDHEN, SYDVKM. The CDR3 has 15 amino acids. V was shortened by 6 bases and J by 10 bases, with 22 bases between the two germline ends. CDR3 residues: CASSLGGRLGVEQFF. The DNA for the CDR3 is TGTGCCAGCAGCTTAGGTGGGAGACTCGGAGTCGAGCAGTTCTTC.

CDR3 region: CASSRETFSYEQYF. The DNA of the CDR3 is TGTGCCAGCAGCAGGGAGACTTTCTCCTACGAGCAGTACTTC. V is TRBV7-9 and J is TRBJ2-7; D might be TRBD2 (5 bases). Germline-derived CDR1 and CDR2 are SEHNR and FQNEAQ (reference sequence). The CDR3 sequence is 14 residues long. V lost 5 bases and J 0 bases, leaving 11 bases between the germline ends.

This clone has more than one count but fewer than ten. The chain combines TRBV18 with TRBJ2-1, with 10 bases identical to TRBD2. The germline V gene encodes CDR1 KGHSH and CDR2 LQKENI. J was trimmed by 7 bases and V by 1 base; bases with no gene match: 10. This CDR3 has 17 residues. CDR3: CASSPRFASGGPNEQFF. The CDR3 nucleotides read TGTGCCAGCTCACCACGATTTGCTAGCGGGGGCCCGAATGAGCAGTTCTTC.

This clone has a handful of counts. The rearrangement uses TRBV9 and TRBJ2-7; TRBD2 aligns across 8 bases. There are 16 residues in the CDR3. J lost 0 bases, V lost 1 base, and 6 bases had no gene match. Germline CDR1 reads SGDLS; CDR2 reads YYNGEE. The CDR3 nucleotides read TGTGCCAGCAGCGTATCCGGGAGGGTTAGCTCCTACGAGCAGTACTTC. Its protein is CASSVSGRVSSYEQYF.

This chain joins TRBV5-1 and TRBJ2-1, with D possibly being TRBD2 (5 bases). Germline loops: CDR1 SGHRS, CDR2 YFSETQ. V lost 0 bases and J lost 6, with 10 bases in between. This CDR3 comprises 14 residues. The CDR3 DNA sequence: TGCGCCAGCAGCTTGGGGGAGAGACCCAATGAGCAGTTCTTC. Its protein is CASSLGERPNEQFF.

This clone showed up just a few times. The V call is TRBV30, the J call TRBJ1-1, with TRBD1 identical over 7 bases. V shed 8 bases and J 0 bases; nucleotides not matched to a gene: 3. Germline CDR1 GTSNPN, CDR2 SVGIG (reference sequence). CDR3 length: 12 residues. The chain's CDR3 is CARDSLNTEAFF. The CDR3 nucleotides read TGTGCCCGGGACAGCCTGAACACTGAAGCTTTCTTT.

This rearrangement joins TRBV9 to TRBJ2-2; possibly TRBD1 for D (5 bases). Looked up from germline, CDR1 is SGDLS and CDR2 is YYNGEE. CDR3 size: 14 residues. Trimming removed 1 base from V and 6 bases from J, with 10 bases in between. The CDR3 sequence is CASSVKSGPGELFF. The CDR3 nucleotides are TGTGCCAGCAGCGTAAAGTCAGGGCCCGGGGAGCTGTTTTTT.

This clone was observed a handful of times. The V gene is TRBV30, the J gene TRBJ2-5; 7 bases agree with TRBD1. This CDR3 is built from 13 residues. The V gene end was trimmed by 5 bases and the J gene end by 2 bases; junction bases not matched to a gene: 5. CDR1 and CDR2 from the germline V gene are GTSNPN and SVGIG (reference sequence). CDR3 bases: TGTGCCTGGGCAGGGACAGCTCAAGAGACCCAGTACTTC. This gives the protein CAWAGTAQETQYF.

Turning to this clone: A junction end diverges from the germline sequence, so it may reflect a read error. This sequence joins TRBV11-2 and TRBJ2-6; 8 nucleotides agree with TRBD2. The germline gives CDR1 SGHAT, CDR2 FQNNGV. This CDR3 has 15 residues. The CDR3 sequence is CASSLGAAGVNVLTF. The CDR3 nucleotides read TGTGCCAGCAGCTTAGGGGCAGCGGGGGTCAACGTCCTGACTTTC.

The chain has TRBV2 and TRBJ2-1, with unresolved D. V dropped 5 bases and J dropped 13 bases, with 9 bases sitting between them. The length of the CDR3 is 10 residues. Germline loops: CDR1 SNHLY, CDR2 FYNNEI. CDR3 coding DNA: TGTGCCAGCAGTAACGTTCTACAGTTCTTC. This gives the protein CASSNVLQFF.

This clone was recorded a few times. The rearrangement uses TRBV5-6 and TRBJ2-7; a possible D gene is TRBD2 (6 bases). Trimming removed 0 bases at V and 6 bases at J, with 10 bases between. The V gene's germline CDR1 is SGHDT and CDR2 YYEEEE. This CDR3 contains 13 residues. The CDR3 region is CASSLGLVGEQYF. DNA for the CDR3: TGTGCCAGCAGCTTGGGACTAGTGGGCGAGCAGTACTTC.

This clone occurred a few times. The chain has TRBV30 and TRBJ2-6, with 7 bases aligning to TRBD1. With 5 bases clipped from V and 3 bases from J, the junction kept 10 bases outside the gene matches. Germline V gene sequence: CDR1 GTSNPN, CDR2 SVGIG (reference sequence). This CDR3 spans 16 amino acids. CDR3 region: CAWDRDALVGANVLTF. The CDR3 DNA reads TGTGCCTGGGACAGGGATGCCCTTGTTGGGGCCAACGTCCTGACTTTC.

This clone was seen a few times. This sequence joins TRBV7-9 and TRBJ2-3; maybe TRBD2 (5 bases). The CDR3 is 14 amino acids. Germline CDR1 is SEHNR and CDR2 is FQNEAQ (reference sequence). Trimming removed 5 bases from V and 5 bases from J, with 14 bases in between. The CDR3 DNA reads TGTGCCAGCAGCCGCGCCGCGGGTCAAGATACGCAGTATTTT. The encoded protein is CASSRAAGQDTQYF.

The CDR3 DNA reads TGTGCCTGGACCGACGGAGGACTAGGAGGAGATACGCAGTATTTT. Translation: CAWTDGGLGGDTQYF. The gene calls are TRBV30 and TRBJ2-3, with 7 bases identical to TRBD2. The CDR3 covers 15 residues. Germline V gene lookup returns CDR1 GTSNPN and CDR2 SVGIG (reference sequence). With 4 bases clipped from V and 5 bases from J, the junction kept 12 bases outside the gene matches.

The table lists this clone with a few counts. The chain combines TRBV7-9 with TRBJ2-4; 8 bases are a match to TRBD2. The ends lost 5 bases at V and 9 bases at J; junction bases unmatched: 9. The CDR3 is 14 amino acids. The germline gives CDR1 SEHNR, CDR2 FQNEAQ (reference sequence). DNA for the CDR3: TGTGCCAGCAGCGGAAGTGGGACTAGGGGCATTCAGTACTTC. Translation gives CASSGSGTRGIQYF. The whole variable domain, filled in from reference TRBV7-9 and TRBJ2-4, reads DTGVSQNPRHKITKRGQNVTFRCDPISEHNRLYWYRQTLGQGPEFLTYFQNEAQLEKSRLLSDRFSAERPKGSFSTLEIQRTEQGDSAMYLCASSGSGTRGIQYFGAGTRLSVL.

This chain connects TRBV11-2 to TRBJ2-1; TRBD2 is a possible D gene (5 bases). The CDR3 spans 15 residues. Germline V CDR1 and CDR2: SGHAT, FQNNGV. Trimming cost V 1 base and J 3 bases, with 10 bases left between them. CDR3: CASSLVKDFYNEQFF. The CDR3 DNA follows: TGTGCCAGCAGCTTAGTTAAGGACTTCTACAATGAGCAGTTCTTC.

Here the CDR3 reads CATSIVTSGKSYEQYF. The CDR3 region has the DNA TGTGCCACCAGCATCGTGACTAGCGGAAAATCCTACGAGCAGTACTTC. The V and J genes are TRBV15 and TRBJ2-7; 9 bases are a match to TRBD2. The CDR3 length is 16 residues. In germline, CDR1 is LNHNV, CDR2 YYDKDF (reference sequence). Losses at the gene ends were 4 bases for V and 1 base for J; bases not matched to a gene: 8.

This clone was seen a handful of times. The chain is built from TRBV6-5 and TRBJ1-2; 9 bases are a match to TRBD1. Germline V CDR1 and CDR2: MNHEY, SVGAGI. The CDR3 has 14 amino acids. Unmatched junction bases numbered 11, after V lost 7 bases and J lost 8 bases. The CDR3 DNA reads TGTGCCAGCACCGAACCAGGACAGGGGTCAGGCTACACCTTC. It codes for CASTEPGQGSGYTF.

The chain combines TRBV28 with TRBJ2-7; TRBD1 is a possible D gene (7 bases). The CDR3 has 15 residues. The V gene's germline CDR1 is MDHEN and CDR2 SYDVKM. The V end lost 2 bases, the J end lost 5 bases, and 16 bases lay between the germline ends. CDR3 in DNA: TGTGCCAGCAGTTTACCTAGACAGGGAGGAAACGAGCAGTACTTC. Translation: CASSLPRQGGNEQYF. Using reference TRBV28 and TRBJ2-7 for the parts outside the CDR3, the full variable domain is DVKVTQSSRYLVKRTGEKVFLECVQDMDHENMFWYRQDPGLGLRLIYFSYDVKMKEKGDIPEGYSVSREKKERFSLILESASTNQTSMYLCASSLPRQGGNEQYFGPGTRLTVT.

V and J are TRBV7-9 and TRBJ2-1; 7 bases agree with TRBD1. The CDR3 extends over 17 amino acids. V was pared by 5 bases and J by 7 bases, with 17 bases of the junction left unmatched. CDR1 SEHNR and CDR2 FQNEAQ come from the germline V gene (reference sequence). CDR3 sequence (DNA): TGTGCCAGCAGCCCGAGAGGTCAGGGGGTCAGTCGGAATGAGCAGTTCTTC. Its translation is CASSPRGQGVSRNEQFF.